What follows are 3 T cell receptor beta chains derived from one specimen sequenced in a study of cytomegalovirus exposure and HLA in healthy donors. The PCR used 60 Vbeta and 13 Jbeta primers. The assay was immunoSEQ multiplex PCR, and TCRdb's table has in-frame clones only and misses some. This table has approximately 200,000 clones, approximately 88% appearing once. The sequencing input was PBMCs. Every receptor here comes from a boy aged 5-17 years in good health and CMV-seronegative.

The chain links TRBV16 to TRBJ1-5, with a tentative D call TRBD1 (5 bases). Germline V lookup: CDR1 KGHSY, CDR2 FQNENV. CDR3 length equals 13 residues. V was clipped by 3 bases and J by 6 bases, with 9 bases between them. In DNA, the CDR3 is TGTGCCAGCAGCCATGGGGGGATTCAGCCCCAGCATTTT. This codes for CASSHGGIQPQHF.

This sequence joins TRBV19 and TRBJ1-2; D is unclear. The CDR3 loop spans 16 amino acids. The V gene's germline CDR1 is LNHDA and CDR2 SQIVND (reference sequence). Between the trimmed V and J ends, which lost 7 bases and 0 bases, there was a span of 18 bases. CDR3 coding DNA: TGTGCCAGTACTCCGGGGAAATCGACCTCTAACTATGGCTACACCTTC. Translated, it gives CASTPGKSTSNYGYTF.

The chain joins TRBV6-6 to TRBJ1-2; a weak D match, TRBD1 (5 bases). Trimming took 8 bases from V and 4 from J, leaving 11 bases between them. The CDR3 extends over 12 amino acids. Germline V gene data show CDR1 as MNHNY and CDR2 as SVGAGI (reference sequence). The CDR3 nucleotides are TGTGCCAGCGGAGGGGCAGTCTATGGCTACACCTTC. Its protein product is CASGGAVYGYTF.